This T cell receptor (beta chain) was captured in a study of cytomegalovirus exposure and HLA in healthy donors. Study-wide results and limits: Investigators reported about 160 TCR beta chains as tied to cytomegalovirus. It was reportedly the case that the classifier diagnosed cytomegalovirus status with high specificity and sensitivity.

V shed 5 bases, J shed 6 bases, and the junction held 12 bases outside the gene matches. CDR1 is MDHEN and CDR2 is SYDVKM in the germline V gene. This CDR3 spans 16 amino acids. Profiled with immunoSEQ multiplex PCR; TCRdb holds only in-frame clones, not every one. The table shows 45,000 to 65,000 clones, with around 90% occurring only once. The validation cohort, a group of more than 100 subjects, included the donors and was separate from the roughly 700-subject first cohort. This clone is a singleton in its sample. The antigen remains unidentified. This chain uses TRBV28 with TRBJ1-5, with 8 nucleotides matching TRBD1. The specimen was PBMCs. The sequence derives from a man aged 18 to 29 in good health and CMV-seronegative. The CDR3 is CASSVNPTGGSQPQHF. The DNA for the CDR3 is TGTGCCAGCAGTGTGAATCCCACAGGGGGGAGTCAGCCCCAGCATTTT.